Shown below are 6 T cell receptor beta chains from a single sample sequenced in a study of shared clonotypes between healthy human individuals. Sequencing was performed with immunoSEQ multiplex PCR; in TCRdb, only in-frame clones are kept and a portion is missing. The table shows under 1,900,000 clones, with 98% occurring only once. Sequencing used naive CD4+ T cells sorted from blood. Specified subset: CD45RA+ positively selected. Receptors were obtained from a man in his thirties or forties in good health.

This sequence joins TRBV19 and TRBJ2-5; D uncertain. V lost 6 bases and J 5 bases, leaving 10 bases between the germline ends. This CDR3 is built from 12 residues. Germline CDR1 and CDR2: LNHDA and SQIVND (reference sequence). The CDR3 nucleotides are TGTGCCAGTAGCCTAGGAGACGAGACCCAGTACTTC. Translating gives CASSLGDETQYF.

The chain's CDR3 is CASSIWQGAQGGNQPQHF. In nucleotides, the CDR3 is TGTGCCAGTAGTATCTGGCAGGGGGCGCAGGGCGGCAATCAGCCCCAGCATTTT. The J gene is TRBJ1-5, the V gene TRBV19; the match to TRBD1 covers 8 bases. The CDR3 covers 18 residues. Germline-derived CDR1 and CDR2 are LNHDA and SQIVND (reference sequence). V gave up 3 bases and J gave up 2 bases; unmatched junction bases: 12.

The chain joins TRBV28 to TRBJ1-5; a possible D gene is TRBD1 (5 bases). CDR1 is MDHEN and CDR2 is SYDVKM in the germline V gene. V lost 10 bases, J lost 7 bases, and 17 bases lay in between. The CDR3 sequence is 13 residues long. This CDR3 is CATRGSFGQPQHF. The DNA for the CDR3 is TGTGCCACCCGGGGGAGCTTCGGACAGCCCCAGCATTTT.

The CDR3 is CASSIQGGGGSGEQYF. The CDR3 nucleotides are TGTGCCAGCAGTATTCAGGGTGGAGGGGGCTCGGGAGAGCAGTACTTC. V gene TRBV27 combines with J gene TRBJ2-7, with D possibly TRBD1 on 7 matching bases. V lost 5 bases, J lost 7 bases, and 24 bases lay in between. The CDR3 has 16 amino acids. Germline V lookup: CDR1 MNHEY, CDR2 SMNVEV (reference sequence).

The rearrangement uses TRBV27 and TRBJ2-3, with 7 positions matching TRBD2. V dropped 2 bases and J dropped 7; count of bases not matched to a gene: 12. This CDR3 region has 16 residues. Germline V gene lookup returns CDR1 MNHEY and CDR2 SMNVEV (reference sequence). The CDR3 DNA reads TGTGCCAGCAGTTTAGCCGGGACTATCGGTTTGTATACGCAGTATTTT. Protein sequence: CASSLAGTIGLYTQYF.

This chain joins TRBV5-1 and TRBJ1-1, with D unclear. The germline V gene has CDR1 SGHRS and CDR2 YFSETQ. Trimming stripped 3 bases from V and 0 bases from J, with 15 bases between. The CDR3 sequence is 16 residues long. CDR3 amino acids: CASSSKWESMNTEAFF. In nucleotides, the CDR3 is TGCGCCAGCAGCTCCAAGTGGGAGTCGATGAACACTGAAGCTTTCTTT. Looking up the rest from reference TRBV5-1 and TRBJ1-1 gives the full variable domain: KAGVTQTPRYLIKTRGQQVTLSCSPISGHRSVSWYQQTPGQGLQFLFEYFSETQRNKGNFPGRFSGRQFSNSRSEMNVSTLELGDSALYLCASSSKWESMNTEAFFGQGTRLTVV.